These 29 T cell receptor beta chains came from one sample sequenced in a study of T cells in Graves' hyperthyroidism and ophthalmopathy. TCR beta CDR3 regions were amplified from RNA transcripts. The TCR CDR3 was amplified in a first-round RT-PCR using the HTBI primer set. MiXCR was run by TCRdb on the multiplex PCR reads, yielding one entry per CDR3 protein. The sample shows 550,000 to 650,000 distinct CDR3 sequences, 12% to 15% of them seen only once. Sequencing was carried out using blood. These receptors were obtained from a woman between 40 and 50 years old with Graves' hyperthyroidism.

This sequence joins TRBV6-1 and TRBJ1-2; no reliable D call. This CDR3 is 11 amino acids long. The germline V and J ends were trimmed by 5 bases and 5 bases, with 6 bases remaining between them. Germline CDR1 reads MNHNS; CDR2 reads SASEGT. CDR3 nucleotide sequence: TGTGCCAGCAGTTGGGAATATGGCTACACCTTC. This codes for CASSWEYGYTF.

The CDR3 nucleotides read TGCAGCGTTACCCCCATCGGGGACATCAGAAAGTACTTC. Protein sequence: CSVTPIGDIRKYF. The chain recombines TRBV29-1 with TRBJ2-5, with D perhaps matching TRBD1 (6 bases). In germline, CDR1 is SQVTM, CDR2 ANQGSEA. This CDR3 is built from 13 residues. The germline V and J ends were trimmed by 5 bases and 12 bases, with 22 bases remaining between them.

This clonotype was observed at least ten times. The genes are TRBV5-1 and TRBJ2-7; 8 bases align to TRBD1. Per the germline V gene, CDR1 is SGHRS and CDR2 is YFSETQ. With V trimmed by 6 bases and J by 3 bases, 8 bases remained unmatched. This CDR3 region has 14 residues. For the CDR3, the DNA is TGCGCCAGCAAACCGGGACAGGAGAACTACGAGCAGTACTTC. The encoded protein is CASKPGQENYEQYF.

The chain joins TRBV6-4 to TRBJ1-2; weak D call: TRBD1 (5 bases). V was shortened by 3 bases and J by 3 bases, with 14 bases between the two germline ends. Germline V CDR1 and CDR2: MRHNA, SNTAGT. This CDR3 region has 15 residues. The CDR3 DNA is TGTGCCAGCAGTGAGAAATTCCCGGGGGACTATGGCTACACCTTC. This translates into CASSEKFPGDYGYTF.

This clonotype has ten or more counts. V is TRBV29-1 and J is TRBJ2-7; 10 bases map to TRBD1. The CDR3 extends over 14 amino acids. V dropped 3 bases and J dropped 4; count of bases not matched to a gene: 6. CDR1 and CDR2 (germline): SQVTM, ANQGSEA. This CDR3 reads CSVDPGTGDYEQYF. The CDR3 DNA follows: TGCAGCGTTGACCCCGGGACAGGGGATTACGAGCAGTACTTC.

The gene calls are TRBV6-1 and TRBJ2-2; 7 bases are a match to TRBD1. The CDR3 runs to 17 residues. V shed 10 bases and J 5 bases; nucleotides not matched to a gene: 19. Germline V gene data show CDR1 as MNHNS and CDR2 as SASEGT. The CDR3 loop reads CATLPPRDRDVTGELFF. The CDR3 DNA sequence: TGTGCCACCCTACCTCCGCGTGACAGGGATGTAACCGGGGAGCTGTTTTTT.

V usage is TRBV19 and J usage is TRBJ1-5; tentative D call: TRBD1 (5 bases). Trimming cost V 0 bases and J 0 bases, with 12 bases left between them. CDR1 LNHDA and CDR2 SQIVND come from the germline V gene (reference sequence). The CDR3 totals 17 residues. This chain's CDR3 is CASSIDPDIYSNQPQHF. The CDR3 DNA follows: TGTGCCAGTAGTATAGATCCGGACATTTATAGCAATCAGCCCCAGCATTTT.

This clonotype was detected only a few times. V usage is TRBV6-1 and J usage is TRBJ1-4; no clear D. The CDR3 has 11 amino acids. V lost 10 bases, J lost 5 bases, and 8 bases lay in between. Germline lookup yields CDR1 MNHNS and CDR2 SASEGT. The CDR3 nucleotides read TGTGCCATATCTTTAAATGAAAAACTGTTTTTT. This codes for CAISLNEKLFF.

This clonotype was counted ten times or more. This chain links TRBV28 with TRBJ2-1; D remains unclear. V lost 3 bases to trimming and J lost 6 bases, with 15 bases between them. The CDR3 is 15 residues long. CDR1 is MDHEN and CDR2 is SYDVKM in the germline V gene. The CDR3 region is CASSLVYNAANEQFF. DNA for the CDR3: TGTGCCAGCAGTTTGGTCTATAATGCGGCCAATGAGCAGTTCTTC.

This sequence joins TRBV24-1 and TRBJ1-5; possible D gene TRBD1, 5 bases. Germline values: CDR1 KGHDR, CDR2 SFDVKD. The V end was cut by 6 bases, the J end by 0 bases, with 14 bases between. The CDR3 has 16 amino acids. The CDR3 loop is CATSPRGAYSNQPQHF. The DNA of the CDR3 is TGTGCCACCAGTCCCCGCGGGGCCTATAGCAATCAGCCCCAGCATTTT.

Ten or more counts support this clonotype. This rearrangement joins TRBV7-3 to TRBJ2-5, with TRBD1 matching over 7 bases. The V gene's germline CDR1 is SGHTA and CDR2 FQGTGA. Trimming at V came to 0 bases and at J to 6 bases, leaving 1 base not matched to a gene. The CDR3 is 13 amino acids. The CDR3 coding sequence is TGTGCCAGCAGCTTAACGGACAGGCAGACCCAGTACTTC. This sequence encodes CASSLTDRQTQYF.

Many counts were recorded for this clonotype. The gene calls are TRBV3-1 and TRBJ2-2; maybe TRBD1 (5 bases). CDR3 size: 15 residues. Trimming took 3 bases from V and 5 from J, leaving 13 bases between them. Germline V gene sequence: CDR1 LGHDT, CDR2 YNNKEL (reference sequence). The CDR3 DNA reads TGTGCCAGCAGCCAGATGGCAGGGCCTACCGGGGAGCTGTTTTTT. Translating gives CASSQMAGPTGELFF.

About this clonotype: This may be a read error, as it is one base from a much larger clone. This rearrangement joins TRBV28 to TRBJ2-7, with D unclear. CDR1 MDHEN and CDR2 SYDVKM come from the germline V gene. Trimming cost V 6 bases and J 5 bases, with 17 bases left between them. This CDR3 is built from 14 residues. CDR3 bases: TGTGCCAGCAGCCGAAGGGCAAGTCCCCACGAGCAGTACTTC. This codes for CASSRRASPHEQYF.

V is TRBV10-1 and J is TRBJ2-7, with D possibly matching TRBD2 (5 bases). V lost 5 bases, J lost 7 bases, and 18 bases lay in between. Germline lookup yields CDR1 WNHNN and CDR2 SYGVQD (reference sequence). This CDR3 spans 14 amino acids. Here the CDR3 DNA reads TGCGCCAGCAGTCCGGGAACACCTATGGGTGAGCAGTACTTC. Amino acid sequence: CASSPGTPMGEQYF.

This clonotype was counted a few times. V usage is TRBV5-1 and J usage is TRBJ2-5; the D gene is possibly TRBD2 (6 bases). The CDR3 spans 14 residues. Trimming shortened V by 2 bases and J by 3 bases, and 11 bases separated the two germline ends. Germline CDR1 is SGHRS and CDR2 is YFSETQ. The CDR3: CASSLASGEETQYF. As DNA, the CDR3 is TGCGCCAGCAGCTTAGCGTCGGGGGAAGAGACCCAGTACTTC.

This clonotype was detected only a few times. This chain connects TRBV6-1 to TRBJ1-3; D uncertain. The V and J ends lost 2 bases and 0 bases respectively, with 11 bases between them. Germline CDR1 reads MNHNS; CDR2 reads SASEGT. The length of the CDR3 is 16 residues. The CDR3 spells CASSERIGSSGNTIYF. As DNA, the CDR3 is TGTGCCAGCAGTGAACGGATCGGTTCCTCTGGAAACACCATATATTTT.

This clonotype was recorded many times. CDR3 sequence reads: CATQGAHGEKLFF. In DNA form, the CDR3 reads TGTGCCACCCAGGGGGCACATGGTGAAAAACTGTTTTTT. The V call is TRBV7-9, the J call TRBJ1-4; 8 nucleotides match TRBD1. V was pared by 10 bases and J by 7 bases, with 8 bases of the junction left unmatched. The CDR3 runs 13 residues. Per the germline V gene, CDR1 is SEHNR and CDR2 is FQNEAQ (reference sequence).

This clonotype came up many times. V and J are TRBV30 and TRBJ2-1; TRBD1 is a possible D gene (6 bases). V was trimmed by 2 bases and J by 9 bases, leaving 8 bases between them. The CDR3 runs to 11 residues. The V gene's germline CDR1 is GTSNPN and CDR2 SVGIG (reference sequence). The CDR3 loop reads CAWSKGVEQFF. CDR3 nucleotide sequence: TGTGCCTGGAGTAAGGGGGTTGAGCAGTTCTTC.

This clonotype was found many times. The rearrangement links TRBV5-1 to TRBJ1-5, with D uncertain. Germline V lookup: CDR1 SGHRS, CDR2 YFSETQ. Trimming removed 2 bases from V and 1 base from J, with 13 bases in between. This CDR3 is built from 16 residues. The CDR3 is CASSFGFVGSNQPQHF. CDR3 DNA sequence: TGCGCCAGCAGCTTCGGGTTCGTCGGGAGCAATCAGCCCCAGCATTTT.

This clonotype has ten or more counts. The V gene is TRBV12-5, the J gene TRBJ2-2; perhaps TRBD2 as D (5 bases). This CDR3 contains 14 residues. V dropped 6 bases and J dropped 6 bases, with 14 bases sitting between them. Per germline, CDR1 LGHNT and CDR2 FRNRAP. The CDR3 sequence: CASGLIWGAGELFF. The DNA for the CDR3 is TGTGCTAGTGGCCTTATATGGGGAGCCGGGGAGCTGTTTTTT.

This clonotype was seen more than once but under ten times. This may be a read error, as it is one base from a much larger clone. J is TRBJ2-1 and V is TRBV29-1, with D hard to call. This CDR3 region has 8 residues. Germline-derived CDR1 and CDR2 are SQVTM and ANQGSEA. As DNA, the CDR3 is TGCAGCGTTGATGAGCGGTTCTTC. Translated: CSVDERFF.

This clonotype was counted at least ten times. This sequence joins TRBV24-1 and TRBJ2-3, with 8 bases lining up with TRBD2. Germline V gene sequence: CDR1 KGHDR, CDR2 SFDVKD. Trimming removed 3 bases from V and 1 base from J; junction bases left unmatched: 2. This CDR3 region has 15 residues. The CDR3 bases are TGTGCCACCAGTGATACTAGCGGAGGCACAGATACGCAGTATTTT. It specifies CATSDTSGGTDTQYF.

This clonotype was counted many times. The chain combines TRBV28 with TRBJ2-7; the D gene is possibly TRBD2 (7 bases). CDR1 and CDR2 (germline): MDHEN, SYDVKM. Deletions cut 1 base from V and 3 bases from J, with 16 bases between. This CDR3 comprises 16 residues. The CDR3 sequence: CASSLLGGRLFYEQYF. CDR3 in DNA: TGTGCCAGCAGTTTATTGGGGGGGCGTTTATTCTACGAGCAGTACTTC. Together with reference TRBV28 and TRBJ2-7, the CDR3 gives the full variable domain: DVKVTQSSRYLVKRTGEKVFLECVQDMDHENMFWYRQDPGLGLRLIYFSYDVKMKEKGDIPEGYSVSREKKERFSLILESASTNQTSMYLCASSLLGGRLFYEQYFGPGTRLTVT.

This clonotype was seen ten or more times. The V call is TRBV7-3, the J call TRBJ2-2; D is perhaps TRBD1 (6 bases). The germline V gene has CDR1 SGHTA and CDR2 FQGTGA. V lost 0 bases to trimming and J lost 7 bases, with 15 bases between them. The CDR3 totals 16 residues. The DNA for the CDR3 is TGTGCCAGCAGCTTAACGTTTAGGGGGACGGACGGGGAGCTGTTTTTT. It translates to CASSLTFRGTDGELFF.

The table lists this clonotype with many counts. The chain couples TRBV27 to TRBJ2-1; 9 bases fit TRBD2. The CDR3 is made up of 16 amino acids. Trimming at V came to 3 bases and at J to 8 bases, leaving 11 bases not matched to a gene. Germline values: CDR1 MNHEY, CDR2 SMNVEV (reference sequence). The CDR3 DNA reads as TGTGCCAGCAGTTTGGGTCTAGCGGGAAGTTCGGATGAGCAGTTCTTC. Residues: CASSLGLAGSSDEQFF.

The chain couples TRBV28 to TRBJ1-1; D ambiguous. The V and J ends lost 8 bases and 0 bases respectively, with 10 bases between them. The CDR3 runs to 13 residues. Germline CDR1 MDHEN, CDR2 SYDVKM. This CDR3 is CASGEVLNTEAFF. The CDR3 nucleotides read TGTGCCAGCGGAGAGGTCTTGAACACTGAAGCTTTCTTT.

This clonotype was counted a few times. The rearrangement uses TRBV20-1 and TRBJ1-4; D is perhaps TRBD1 (5 bases). The CDR3 consists of 16 residues. Germline V gives CDR1 DFQATT, CDR2 SNEGSKA (reference sequence). Trimming shortened V by 0 bases and J by 8 bases, and 19 bases separated the two germline ends. The CDR3 DNA reads as TGCAGTGCTAGAGACGGTACCGGGACGATAGGCGAAAAACTGTTTTTT. Translated: CSARDGTGTIGEKLFF.

This clonotype was recorded a few times. The rearrangement joins TRBV27 to TRBJ2-2; D might be TRBD1 (6 bases). The CDR3 runs to 14 residues. The germline CDR1 and CDR2 sequences are MNHEY and SMNVEV (reference sequence). V lost 5 bases to trimming and J lost 2 bases, with 9 bases between them. This chain's CDR3 is CASSVGTNTGELFF. The DNA of the CDR3 is TGTGCCAGCAGTGTCGGGACAAACACCGGGGAGCTGTTTTTT.

This clonotype was seen repeatedly, ten times or more. This chain links TRBV6-1 with TRBJ2-5; 9 nucleotides line up with TRBD1. CDR1 is MNHNS, CDR2 SASEGT, per germline. The CDR3 sequence is 15 residues long. V lost 5 bases, J lost 4 bases, and 8 bases stayed unmatched. This CDR3 is CASSYGDRVGETQYF. The CDR3 DNA is TGTGCCAGCAGTTACGGGGACAGGGTAGGAGAGACCCAGTACTTC.